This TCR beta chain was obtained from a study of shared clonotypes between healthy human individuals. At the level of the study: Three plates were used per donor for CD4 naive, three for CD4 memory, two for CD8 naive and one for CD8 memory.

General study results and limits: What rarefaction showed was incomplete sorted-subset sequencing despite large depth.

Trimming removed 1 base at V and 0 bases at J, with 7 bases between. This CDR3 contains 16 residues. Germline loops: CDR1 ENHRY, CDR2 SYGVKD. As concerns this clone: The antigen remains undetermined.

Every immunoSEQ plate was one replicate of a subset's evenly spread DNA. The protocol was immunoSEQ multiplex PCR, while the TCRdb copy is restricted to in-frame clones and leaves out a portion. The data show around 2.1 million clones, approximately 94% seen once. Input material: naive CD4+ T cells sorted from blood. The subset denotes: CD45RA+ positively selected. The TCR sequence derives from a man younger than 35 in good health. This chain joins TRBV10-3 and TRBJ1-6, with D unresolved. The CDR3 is CAISEWKSSYNSPLHF. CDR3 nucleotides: TGTGCCATCAGTGAGTGGAAGAGCTCCTATAATTCACCCCTCCACTTT.